The clone carrying this T cell receptor (beta chain) turned up a few times. The sample comes from a study of Ad26.COV2.S vaccination and SARS-CoV-2 variants. Germline V gene sequence: CDR1 SNHLY, CDR2 FYNNEI. With 10 bases removed from V and 4 bases from J, the gap between germline ends came to 22 bases. This CDR3 region has 15 residues. Assay used: immunoSEQ multiplex PCR; TCRdb lists only in-frame clones, some missing. Among 330,000 or so clones listed, roughly 90% were seen once. Treatment denoted: some 20 received Ad26.COV2.S at low or high dose, single or two shots; 5 received placebo; per-sample allocation not given. The samples date from day 63 after the first vaccine or placebo injection.

This clonotype was obtained from a person aged 18-60 years who received the Ad26.COV2.S COVID-19 vaccine or a placebo. The chain joins TRBV2 to TRBJ1-2, with a possible D match to TRBD1 (5 bases). This material consisted of peripheral blood, taken in a trial of Ad26.COV2.S vaccine versus placebo. CDR3 sequence reads: CAKRDLSASGYGYTF. The CDR3 DNA sequence: TGTGCCAAACGGGACTTAAGTGCTTCTGGCTATGGCTACACCTTC. Full variable domain (rest looked up from reference TRBV2 and TRBJ1-2): EPEVTQTPSHQVTQMGQEVILRCVPISNHLYFYWYRQILGQKVEFLVSFYNNEISEKSEIFDDQFSVERPDGSNFTLKIRSTKLEDSAMYFCAKRDLSASGYGYTFGSGTRLTVV.